One and the same sample provided the 9 T cell receptor beta chains below, sequenced in a study of cytotoxic CD8 clonotypes in ibrutinib-treated CLL. Using immunoSEQ multiplex PCR, the repertoire was profiled, and TCRdb retains in-frame clones only, with some absent. The data contain approximately 45,000 clones, 65% of them seen just once; the ten biggest clones take up around a fifth. The sample was PBMCs, taken after 24 months of ibrutinib treatment. These receptors were taken from a human donor with chronic lymphocytic leukemia.

In this sample, this clone turned up a few times. The chain employs TRBV7-3 and TRBJ2-1; the D gene is possibly TRBD2 (6 bases). The CDR3 covers 15 residues. The V and J ends lost 5 bases and 7 bases respectively, with 18 bases between them. Germline CDR1 reads SGHTA; CDR2 reads FQGTGA. CDR3 DNA: TGTGCCAGCAGCGCCTATCTAGCGCCCGGTAATGAGCAGTTCTTC. Amino acid sequence: CASSAYLAPGNEQFF.

The J gene is TRBJ2-3, the V gene TRBV5-1, with 12 bases lining up with TRBD2. CDR3 size: 14 residues. Per germline, CDR1 SGHRS and CDR2 YFSETQ. Trimming removed 4 bases from V and 6 bases from J; junction bases left unmatched: 3. The CDR3 protein is CASSGGTSGDTQYF. In DNA, the CDR3 is TGCGCCAGCAGCGGAGGGACTAGCGGGGATACGCAGTATTTT.

This clone was found many times. CDR3 sequence reads: CASSLFGGHAGYEQYF. CDR3 nucleotides: TGTGCCAGCAGCTTATTCGGAGGACACGCTGGGTACGAGCAGTACTTC. The gene calls are TRBV7-2 and TRBJ2-7, with D perhaps TRBD1 or TRBD2 (5 bases each). Germline V gene lookup returns CDR1 SGHTA and CDR2 FQGNSA. The CDR3 is 16 residues long. V lost 2 bases and J lost 4, with 18 bases in between.

The V gene is TRBV29-1, the J gene TRBJ1-1; D ambiguous. Germline V gene data show CDR1 as SQVTM and CDR2 as ANQGSEA. The V end lost 2 bases, the J end lost 0 bases, and 4 bases lay between the germline ends. The CDR3 loop spans 12 amino acids. The CDR3 DNA follows: TGCAGCGTTGAACCCCTGAACACTGAAGCTTTCTTT. Translated: CSVEPLNTEAFF.

This clone was detected a few times. CDR3 sequence reads: CASSLQGTGYNEQFF. The CDR3 nucleotides are TGCGCCAGCAGCTTGCAAGGGACAGGGTACAATGAGCAGTTCTTC. The V gene is TRBV5-1, the J gene TRBJ2-1; 9 nucleotides line up with TRBD1. J lost 4 bases, V lost 1 base, and 3 bases had no gene match. The CDR3 totals 15 residues. Germline V gene data show CDR1 as SGHRS and CDR2 as YFSETQ. Looking up the rest from reference TRBV5-1 and TRBJ2-1 gives the full variable domain: KAGVTQTPRYLIKTRGQQVTLSCSPISGHRSVSWYQQTPGQGLQFLFEYFSETQRNKGNFPGRFSGRQFSNSRSEMNVSTLELGDSALYLCASSLQGTGYNEQFFGPGTRLTVL.

The chain combines TRBV18 with TRBJ2-7; 13 nucleotides line up with TRBD2. Germline V gives CDR1 KGHSH, CDR2 LQKENI. V dropped 3 bases and J dropped 4; count of bases not matched to a gene: 9. The CDR3 runs 17 residues. CDR3: CASSPGLAGQLWYEQYF. As DNA, the CDR3 is TGTGCCAGCTCACCGGGACTAGCGGGGCAACTATGGTACGAGCAGTACTTC. The full variable domain, rest sourced from reference TRBV18 and TRBJ2-7, is NAGVMQNPRHLVRRRGQEARLRCSPMKGHSHVYWYRQLPEEGLKFMVYLQKENIIDESGMPKERFSAEFPKEGPSILRIQQVVRGDSAAYFCASSPGLAGQLWYEQYFGPGTRLTVT.

V is TRBV5-1 and J is TRBJ2-1; D possibly corresponds to TRBD2 (7 bases). The CDR3 covers 15 residues. Trimming removed 1 base from V and 6 bases from J, with 14 bases in between. Per germline, CDR1 SGHRS and CDR2 YFSETQ. CDR3 region: CASSLPAGAGNEQFF. Written as DNA, the CDR3 is TGCGCCAGCAGCTTGCCCGCGGGGGCGGGCAATGAGCAGTTCTTC. The complete variable domain, with remaining parts taken from reference TRBV5-1 and TRBJ2-1, reads KAGVTQTPRYLIKTRGQQVTLSCSPISGHRSVSWYQQTPGQGLQFLFEYFSETQRNKGNFPGRFSGRQFSNSRSEMNVSTLELGDSALYLCASSLPAGAGNEQFFGPGTRLTVL.

The CDR3 here is CASSWDRDSNQPQHF. CDR3 nucleotide sequence: TGCGCCAGCAGCTGGGACAGGGATAGCAATCAGCCCCAGCATTTT. The genes are TRBV5-1 and TRBJ1-5; TRBD1 matches at 9 bases. V was clipped by 3 bases and J by 0 bases; unmatched bases: 1. Germline V gene data show CDR1 as SGHRS and CDR2 as YFSETQ. This CDR3 is built from 15 residues.

This clone has a count of ten or more. V usage is TRBV7-6 and J usage is TRBJ1-6, with a tentative D call TRBD1 (5 bases). The CDR3 extends over 14 amino acids. V lost 1 base to trimming and J lost 10 bases, with 11 bases between them. Germline V gene sequence: CDR1 SGHVS, CDR2 FNYEAQ. The CDR3 sequence is CASSLEGSSSPLHF. The CDR3, as DNA: TGTGCCAGCAGCTTAGAGGGGAGTTCATCACCCCTCCACTTT. The variable domain in full, with the rest retrieved from reference TRBV7-6 and TRBJ1-6, is GAGVSQSPRYKVTKRGQDVALRCDPISGHVSLYWYRQALGQGPEFLTYFNYEAQQDKSGLPNDRFSAERPEGSISTLTIQRTEQRDSAMYRCASSLEGSSSPLHFGNGTRLTVT.